This T cell receptor (beta chain) emerged from a study of tumor and adjacent non-tumor tissue in lung cancer. Study summary: Stage I to III disease affected 9 to 10 men and 5 women aged about 31 to 76. Each sample yielded some 4 million productive TCRbeta reads on average.

This sample's RNA came from whole unsorted tissue. Newly diagnosed lung cancer patients had thoracic surgery in China, August–late 2014, without prior chemotherapy. TCRbeta libraries were built with three rounds of nested PCR, modified from ARM-PCR. TCRdb called the multiplex PCR reads again in MiXCR, with one record for every CDR3 protein. The sample gives fewer than 80,000 distinct CDR3 sequences, less than 75% of which show up once; around an eighth is in the top ten. The study's findings and limits: Tumor repertoires had a smaller top 100 clone share than normal lung.

The sample holds a few counts of this clonotype. Its target is unknown. Germline loops: CDR1 SNHLY, CDR2 FYNNEI. Germline trimming cut 6 bases from V and 2 bases from J; bases unmatched to any gene: 5. This CDR3 has 14 amino acids. The TCR was taken from a woman between 65 and 79 years old with non-small cell lung cancer. Sequencing was carried out using lung tumor tissue. The V gene is TRBV2, the J gene TRBJ2-3; 7 nucleotides match TRBD1. This chain's CDR3 is CASRDRWTTDTQYF. The CDR3 DNA reads TGTGCCAGCAGGGACAGGTGGACCACAGATACGCAGTATTTT.